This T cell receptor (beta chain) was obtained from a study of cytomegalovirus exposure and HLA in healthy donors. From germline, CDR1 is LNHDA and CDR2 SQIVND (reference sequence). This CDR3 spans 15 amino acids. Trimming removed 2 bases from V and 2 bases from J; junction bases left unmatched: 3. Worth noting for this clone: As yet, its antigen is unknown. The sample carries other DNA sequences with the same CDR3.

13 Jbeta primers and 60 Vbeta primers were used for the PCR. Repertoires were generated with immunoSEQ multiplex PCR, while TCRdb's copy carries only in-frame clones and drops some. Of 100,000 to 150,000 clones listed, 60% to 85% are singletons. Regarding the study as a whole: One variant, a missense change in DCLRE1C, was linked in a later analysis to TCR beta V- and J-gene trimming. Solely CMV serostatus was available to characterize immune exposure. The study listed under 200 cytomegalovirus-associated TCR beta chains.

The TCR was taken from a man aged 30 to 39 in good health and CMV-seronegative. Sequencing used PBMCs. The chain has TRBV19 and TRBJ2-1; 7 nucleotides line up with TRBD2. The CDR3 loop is CASSITAGPYNEQFF. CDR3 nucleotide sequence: TGTGCCAGTAGTATAACAGCGGGACCCTACAATGAGCAGTTCTTC.